These 24 T cell receptor beta chains share one sample of origin, sequenced in a study of CD8+CD57+ T cells in acquired aplastic anemia. It was patients with CD8+CD57+ cell expansion by flow cytometry who were chosen for sequencing. Using genomic DNA as the template, TCR beta VDJ and CDR3 profiling was carried out. TCRdb passed the reads through MiXCR, listing each CDR3 protein once. Counted here are around 290,000 distinct CDR3 sequences, approximately 58% occurring once; the ten biggest clones make up around 1.3%. Input material: sorted CD4+, CD8+, or CD8+CD57+ T cells (not recorded which) from PBMCs. The receptors were gathered from a human donor with aplastic anemia.

The V and J genes are TRBV20-1 and TRBJ2-3, with 10 bases that match TRBD1. Looked up from germline, CDR1 is DFQATT and CDR2 is SNEGSKA (reference sequence). J gave up 8 bases and V 4 bases, and 6 bases lay outside the gene matches. This CDR3 region has 13 residues. The CDR3 spells CSANDRGQGTQYF. The CDR3, as DNA: TGCAGTGCTAACGACAGGGGGCAGGGTACGCAGTATTTT.

The V gene is TRBV24-1, the J gene TRBJ2-2, with TRBD1 matching over 8 bases. The V gene end was trimmed by 1 base and the J gene end by 7 bases; junction bases not matched to a gene: 1. The V gene's germline CDR1 is KGHDR and CDR2 SFDVKD. The CDR3 consists of 14 residues. CDR3 nucleotides: TGTGCCACCAGTGATTTCAGGGGGCACGGGGAGCTGTTTTTT. This gives the protein CATSDFRGHGELFF.

V is TRBV6-1 and J is TRBJ2-5, with TRBD1 as a possible D gene (5 bases). The germline V and J ends were trimmed by 5 bases and 4 bases, with 11 bases remaining between them. Germline CDR1 is MNHNS and CDR2 is SASEGT. CDR3 length: 13 amino acids. The CDR3 nucleotides read TGTGCCAGCAGTTTTAGCAGGGTAGAGACCCAGTACTTC. Protein: CASSFSRVETQYF.

This clonotype was observed many times. The rearrangement links TRBV5-1 to TRBJ2-7; 8 nucleotides line up with TRBD1. The germline CDR1 and CDR2 sequences are SGHRS and YFSETQ. The CDR3 runs 14 residues. Trimming removed 8 bases from V and 2 bases from J; junction bases left unmatched: 9. The CDR3 reads CASGGGTGAYEQYF. CDR3 sequence (DNA): TGCGCCAGTGGTGGGGGGACAGGAGCCTACGAGCAGTACTTC. The full variable domain, with the rest looked up from reference TRBV5-1 and TRBJ2-7, is KAGVTQTPRYLIKTRGQQVTLSCSPISGHRSVSWYQQTPGQGLQFLFEYFSETQRNKGNFPGRFSGRQFSNSRSEMNVSTLELGDSALYLCASGGGTGAYEQYFGPGTRLTVT.

In this sample, this clonotype turned up many times. This chain links TRBV11-3 with TRBJ2-2; D may be TRBD2 (6 bases). Germline V gives CDR1 SGHNT, CDR2 YENEEA. With 5 bases removed from V and 5 bases from J, the gap between germline ends came to 12 bases. The CDR3 contains 14 residues. CDR3: CASSLLRGTGELFF. CDR3 nucleotide sequence: TGTGCCAGCAGCCTCCTCCGGGGGACCGGGGAGCTGTTTTTT. Supplemented by reference TRBV11-3 and TRBJ2-2, the full variable domain reads EAGVVQSPRYKIIEKKQPVAFWCNPISGHNTLYWYLQNLGQGPELLIRYENEEAVDDSQLPKDRFSAERLKGVDSTLKIQPAELGDSAVYLCASSLLRGTGELFFGEGSRLTVL.

J is TRBJ1-2 and V is TRBV24-1; unclear D gene. Between the trimmed V and J ends, which lost 3 bases and 2 bases, there was a span of 12 bases. The V gene's germline CDR1 is KGHDR and CDR2 SFDVKD. The CDR3 is 15 residues long. The CDR3 reads CATSDPSWPNYGYTF. CDR3 nucleotides: TGTGCCACCAGTGATCCCTCCTGGCCAAACTATGGCTACACCTTC.

This rearrangement joins TRBV29-1 to TRBJ1-2; D not resolved. Trimming removed 3 bases at V and 2 bases at J, with 10 bases between. CDR3 length: 13 amino acids. CDR1 and CDR2 (germline): SQVTM, ANQGSEA. This CDR3 is CSVDAVGNYGYTF. The DNA of the CDR3 is TGCAGCGTTGATGCAGTGGGGAACTATGGCTACACCTTC.

The chain has TRBV3-1 and TRBJ1-2; D is perhaps TRBD1 (5 bases). Germline CDR1 reads LGHDT; CDR2 reads YNNKEL (reference sequence). The CDR3 has 15 amino acids. The V end was cut by 5 bases, the J end by 3 bases, with 16 bases between. Written as DNA, the CDR3 is TGTGCCAGCAGCGTCAGCCCAGGGTGGTACTATGGCTACACCTTC. It codes for CASSVSPGWYYGYTF.

This clonotype appeared a single time. The chain uses TRBV10-3 and TRBJ2-2; D might be TRBD1 or TRBD2, each matching 7 bases. Trimming stripped 4 bases from V and 4 bases from J, with 19 bases between. Germline lookup yields CDR1 ENHRY and CDR2 SYGVKD. This CDR3 is 17 amino acids long. The CDR3, as DNA: TGTGCCATCAGTGTGGGGAGGGGGCTTGAACCCACCGGGGAGCTGTTTTTT. Its translation: CAISVGRGLEPTGELFF.

This clonotype was recorded many times. The rearrangement joins TRBV5-8 to TRBJ1-2; no clear D. V shed 3 bases and J shed 6 bases, with 12 bases lying between them. Looked up from germline, CDR1 is SGHTS and CDR2 is YDEGEE. This CDR3 is 13 amino acids long. The chain's CDR3 is CASSSQVGDGYTF. CDR3 bases: TGTGCCAGCAGCTCTCAGGTGGGAGATGGCTACACCTTC.

V is TRBV19 and J is TRBJ2-2; possibly TRBD2 for D (6 bases). V was trimmed by 8 bases and J by 2 bases, leaving 15 bases between them. Per the germline V gene, CDR1 is LNHDA and CDR2 is SQIVND (reference sequence). CDR3 size: 15 residues. The CDR3 here is CASQPISGNTGELFF. CDR3 sequence (DNA): TGTGCCAGTCAGCCCATTAGCGGTAACACCGGGGAGCTGTTTTTT.

On this clonotype itself: Relative to the germline gene, one junction end is altered; a read error may explain this. The chain couples TRBV20-1 to TRBJ2-5; the D call may be TRBD1 or TRBD2 (5 bases each). The germline V gene has CDR1 DFQATT and CDR2 SNEGSKA (reference sequence). The CDR3 length is 13 residues. The CDR3 region is CSANRDDGEPQYF. DNA of the CDR3: TGCAGTGCTAACCGGGACGACGGAGAGCCCCAGTACTTC.

This clonotype was seen at least ten times. The chain is built from TRBV6-2 or TRBV6-3 and TRBJ1-4; 9 nucleotides align to TRBD1. Trimming cost V 5 bases and J 6 bases; bases outside gene matches: 4. This CDR3 has 14 amino acids. CDR1 and CDR2 (germline): MNHEY, SVGEGT. CDR3 DNA sequence: TGTGCCAGCAGTCAGGGACAGGGCCATGAAAAACTGTTTTTT. Its translation: CASSQGQGHEKLFF.

This clonotype was counted only a few times. V gene TRBV18 combines with J gene TRBJ2-2; maybe TRBD1 (6 bases). With 1 base removed from V and 4 bases from J, the gap between germline ends came to 7 bases. Per germline, CDR1 KGHSH and CDR2 LQKENI. This CDR3 spans 14 amino acids. The CDR3 DNA is TGTGCCAGCTCACCACGAGGGGGCACCGGGGAGCTGTTTTTT. Translated, it gives CASSPRGGTGELFF.

The chain recombines TRBV2 with TRBJ2-1, with D perhaps given as TRBD1 or TRBD2 (5 bases each). Deletions cut 4 bases from V and 8 bases from J, with 12 bases between. Per the germline V gene, CDR1 is SNHLY and CDR2 is FYNNEI. CDR3 size: 13 residues. The CDR3 is CASSGELGDEQFF. For the CDR3, the DNA is TGTGCCAGCAGTGGGGAGCTGGGGGATGAGCAGTTCTTC.

The chain has TRBV9 and TRBJ1-1; D is perhaps TRBD1 (5 bases). V dropped 7 bases and J dropped 1 base, with 8 bases sitting between them. The CDR3 length is 12 residues. The germline V gene has CDR1 SGDLS and CDR2 YYNGEE. CDR3 DNA sequence: TGTGCCAGCGGGGCCACGAACACTGAAGCTTTCTTT. Protein product: CASGATNTEAFF.

The chain links TRBV7-2 to TRBJ1-1; maybe TRBD1 (6 bases). Trimming shortened V by 5 bases and J by 1 base, and 17 bases separated the two germline ends. Germline CDR1 is SGHTA and CDR2 is FQGNSA. The CDR3 totals 16 residues. The CDR3 protein is CASSPQGGIRNTEAFF. CDR3 sequence (DNA): TGTGCCAGCAGCCCACAGGGAGGAATACGGAACACTGAAGCTTTCTTT.

The gene calls are TRBV9 and TRBJ2-1; 9 positions match TRBD2. V shed 3 bases and J 4 bases; nucleotides not matched to a gene: 8. Germline V lookup: CDR1 SGDLS, CDR2 YYNGEE. The CDR3 totals 16 residues. As DNA, the CDR3 is TGTGCCAGCAGCGAAGAGTGGACTAGCGCGTACAATGAGCAGTTCTTC. Translating it yields CASSEEWTSAYNEQFF.

Many counts were recorded for this clonotype. This sequence joins TRBV20-1 and TRBJ1-2; 7 nucleotides agree with TRBD1. Germline V gene data show CDR1 as DFQATT and CDR2 as SNEGSKA (reference sequence). The CDR3 has 13 residues. The J segment lost 2 bases and the V segment lost 5 bases, leaving 5 bases of the junction unmatched. The DNA for the CDR3 is TGCAGTGCTTGGGGACAGACAAACTATGGCTACACCTTC. Residues: CSAWGQTNYGYTF.

This rearrangement joins TRBV19 to TRBJ1-2; D gene uncertain. The V and J ends lost 4 bases and 2 bases respectively, with 11 bases between them. Germline CDR1 LNHDA, CDR2 SQIVND (reference sequence). CDR3 length equals 14 residues. The CDR3: CASSTDGVNYGYTF. CDR3 coding DNA: TGTGCCAGTAGTACAGATGGTGTAAACTATGGCTACACCTTC. The full variable domain, with the rest looked up from reference TRBV19 and TRBJ1-2, is DGGITQSPKYLFRKEGQNVTLSCEQNLNHDAMYWYRQDPGQGLRLIYYSQIVNDFQKGDIAEGYSVSREKKESFPLTVTSAQKNPTAFYLCASSTDGVNYGYTFGSGTRLTVV.

The V and J genes are TRBV19 and TRBJ1-5; D possibly corresponds to TRBD1 (6 bases). The CDR3 runs 15 residues. Germline CDR1 is LNHDA and CDR2 is SQIVND (reference sequence). Trimming stripped 7 bases from V and 4 bases from J, with 17 bases between. The CDR3 is CASMVWGQGNQPQHF. CDR3 coding DNA: TGTGCCAGTATGGTCTGGGGTCAGGGGAATCAGCCCCAGCATTTT. Based on the CDR3 plus reference TRBV19 and TRBJ1-5, the full variable domain is DGGITQSPKYLFRKEGQNVTLSCEQNLNHDAMYWYRQDPGQGLRLIYYSQIVNDFQKGDIAEGYSVSREKKESFPLTVTSAQKNPTAFYLCASMVWGQGNQPQHFGDGTRLSIL.

This chain uses TRBV20-1 with TRBJ1-6; a weak D match, TRBD1 (5 bases). This CDR3 has 12 amino acids. V dropped 7 bases and J dropped 14 bases, with 18 bases sitting between them. The germline gives CDR1 DFQATT, CDR2 SNEGSKA (reference sequence). The CDR3 coding sequence is TGCAGTGTCGGGACTAGCGGGAGGGCCCTCCACTTT. Translated: CSVGTSGRALHF.

The chain uses TRBV7-8 and TRBJ2-1, with D possibly called TRBD1 or TRBD2 (5 bases each). The CDR3 extends over 13 amino acids. The germline V and J ends were trimmed by 3 bases and 5 bases, with 8 bases remaining between them. Germline V gene data show CDR1 as SGHVS and CDR2 as FQNEAQ. The CDR3 region is CASSFGGNNEQFF. CDR3 nucleotide sequence: TGTGCCAGCAGCTTTGGGGGAAACAATGAGCAGTTCTTC.

The chain carries TRBV29-1 and TRBJ2-3; 14 nucleotides align to TRBD2. J gave up 2 bases and V 0 bases, and 1 base lay outside the gene matches. Germline CDR1 is SQVTM and CDR2 is ANQGSEA. The CDR3 loop spans 16 amino acids. The CDR3 is CSVEETSGGATDTQYF. DNA for the CDR3: TGCAGCGTTGAAGAGACTAGCGGGGGGGCCACAGATACGCAGTATTTT.